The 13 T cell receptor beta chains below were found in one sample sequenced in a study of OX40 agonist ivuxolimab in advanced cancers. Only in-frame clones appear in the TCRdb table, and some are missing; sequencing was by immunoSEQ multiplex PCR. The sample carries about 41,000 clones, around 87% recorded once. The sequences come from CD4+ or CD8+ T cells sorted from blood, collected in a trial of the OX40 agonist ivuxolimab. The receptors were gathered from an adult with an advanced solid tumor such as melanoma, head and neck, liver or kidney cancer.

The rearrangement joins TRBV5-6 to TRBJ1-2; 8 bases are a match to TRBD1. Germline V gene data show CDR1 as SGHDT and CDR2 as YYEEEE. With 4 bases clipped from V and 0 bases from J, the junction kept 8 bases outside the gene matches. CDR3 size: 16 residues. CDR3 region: CASSPGQGLANYGYTF. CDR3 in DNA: TGTGCCAGCAGCCCCGGACAGGGTTTAGCTAACTATGGCTACACCTTC.

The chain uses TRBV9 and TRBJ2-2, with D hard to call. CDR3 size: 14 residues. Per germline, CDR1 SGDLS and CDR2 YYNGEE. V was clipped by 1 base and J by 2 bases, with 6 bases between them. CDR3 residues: CASSVHTNTGELFF. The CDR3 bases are TGTGCCAGCAGCGTACATACCAACACCGGGGAGCTGTTTTTT.

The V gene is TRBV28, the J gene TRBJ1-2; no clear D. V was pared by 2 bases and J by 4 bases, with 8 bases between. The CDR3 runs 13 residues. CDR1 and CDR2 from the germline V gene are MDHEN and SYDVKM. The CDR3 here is CASSLARSYGYTF. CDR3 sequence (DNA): TGTGCCAGCAGTTTAGCCCGTAGCTATGGCTACACCTTC.

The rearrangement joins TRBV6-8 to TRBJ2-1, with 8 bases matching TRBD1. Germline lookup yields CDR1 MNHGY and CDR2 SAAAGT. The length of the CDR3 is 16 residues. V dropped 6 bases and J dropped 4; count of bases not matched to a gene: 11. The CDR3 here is CASRRWGRGLYNEQFF. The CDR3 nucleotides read TGTGCCAGCAGAAGGTGGGGCAGGGGGCTATACAATGAGCAGTTCTTC.

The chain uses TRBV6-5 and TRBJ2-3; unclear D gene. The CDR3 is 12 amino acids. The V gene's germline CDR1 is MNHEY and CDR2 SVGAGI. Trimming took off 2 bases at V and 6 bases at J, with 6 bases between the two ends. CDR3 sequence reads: CASSYDGDTQYF. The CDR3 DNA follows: TGTGCCAGCAGTTACGACGGGGATACGCAGTATTTT.

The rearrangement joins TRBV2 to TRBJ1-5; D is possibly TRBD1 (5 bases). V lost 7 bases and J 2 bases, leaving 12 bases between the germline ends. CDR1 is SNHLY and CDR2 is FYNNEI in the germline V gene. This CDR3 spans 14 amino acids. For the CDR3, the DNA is TGTGCCAGCACCCAGGGTGAAGGCAATCAGCCCCAGCATTTT. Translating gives CASTQGEGNQPQHF.

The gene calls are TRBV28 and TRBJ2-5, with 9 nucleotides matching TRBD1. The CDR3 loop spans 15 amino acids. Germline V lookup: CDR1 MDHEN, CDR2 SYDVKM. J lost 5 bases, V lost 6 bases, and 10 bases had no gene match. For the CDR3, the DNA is TGTGCCAGCAGCTCGGCCGGGACAGGGTCCGAGACCCAGTACTTC. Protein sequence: CASSSAGTGSETQYF.

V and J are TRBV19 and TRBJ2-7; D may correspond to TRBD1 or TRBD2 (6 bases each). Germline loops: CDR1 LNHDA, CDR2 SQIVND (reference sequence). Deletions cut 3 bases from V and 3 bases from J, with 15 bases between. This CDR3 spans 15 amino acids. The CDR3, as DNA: TGTGCCAGTAGTATTGGAGGGGAAGGGGGCTACGAGCAGTACTTC. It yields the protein CASSIGGEGGYEQYF.

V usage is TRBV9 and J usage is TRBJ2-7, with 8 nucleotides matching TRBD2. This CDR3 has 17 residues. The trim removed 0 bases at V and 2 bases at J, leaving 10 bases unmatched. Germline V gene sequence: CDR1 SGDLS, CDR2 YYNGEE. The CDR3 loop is CASSVAPRTSGAYEQYF. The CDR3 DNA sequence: TGTGCCAGCAGCGTAGCCCCCCGAACTAGCGGAGCCTACGAGCAGTACTTC.

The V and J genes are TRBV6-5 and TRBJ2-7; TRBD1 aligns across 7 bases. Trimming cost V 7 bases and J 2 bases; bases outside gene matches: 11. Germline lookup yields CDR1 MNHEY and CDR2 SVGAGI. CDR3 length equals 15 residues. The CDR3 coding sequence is TGTGCCAGCATCCAGACCAGGGGGTGGCCCTACGAGCAGTACTTC. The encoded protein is CASIQTRGWPYEQYF.

The CDR3 DNA reads as TGTGCCAGCAGCCAACAAAGCGGGATAGGCACAGATACGCAGTATTTT. This gives the protein CASSQQSGIGTDTQYF. The chain is built from TRBV14 and TRBJ2-3; TRBD2 matches at 7 bases. The germline gives CDR1 SGHDN, CDR2 FVKESK. After removal of 2 bases from V and 1 base from J, the junction contained 6 bases not matched to a gene. The length of the CDR3 is 16 residues.

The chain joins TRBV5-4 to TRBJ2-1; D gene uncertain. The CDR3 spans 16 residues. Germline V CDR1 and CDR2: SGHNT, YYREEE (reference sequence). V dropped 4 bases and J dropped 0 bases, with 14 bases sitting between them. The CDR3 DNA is TGTGCCAGCAGCCCCCCGGGCCTTAGCTCCTACAATGAGCAGTTCTTC. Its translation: CASSPPGLSSYNEQFF.

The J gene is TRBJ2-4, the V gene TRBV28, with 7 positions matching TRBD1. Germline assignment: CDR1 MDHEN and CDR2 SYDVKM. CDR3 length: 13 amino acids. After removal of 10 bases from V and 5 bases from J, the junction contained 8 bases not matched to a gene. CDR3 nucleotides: TGTGCCACCTTGGGACAGCTCCAAAACATTCAGTACTTC. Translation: CATLGQLQNIQYF.